This T cell receptor (beta chain) was retrieved from a study of T-cell reconstitution after alpha-beta-depleted transplantation in children. Study results and limitations: Alpha-beta T cells about two months after transplant reportedly derived from several hundred expanded graft clones. At day 60, the high TCRbeta diversity found in some patients originated from recipient T cells and thymic progenitors that had survived. One year post-transplant, T-cell counts and diversity were largely derived from T cells produced anew.

About this clonotype: What it recognizes is unknown.

The ends lost 4 bases at V and 3 bases at J; junction bases unmatched: 7. Germline-derived CDR1 and CDR2 are LNHDA and SQIVND (reference sequence). CDR3 size: 15 residues. It was with unique molecular identifiers that the TCRbeta library was prepared. TCRdb reprocessed the PCR reads with MiXCR, giving one entry per CDR3 protein. Of about 90,000 distinct CDR3 sequences detected, around a sixth appear once; the ten largest clones hold about 19%. The source was PBMCs, mostly from graft donor cells, collected 180 days after TCRalphabeta/CD19-depleted stem cell transplant. The sequence came from a male patient aged 2-9 years who had a stem cell transplant for acute lymphoblastic leukemia, so the T cells may come from the graft donor. The chain couples TRBV19 to TRBJ2-7; 9 bases align to TRBD1. The CDR3 region is CASSNNRGRIYEQYF. For the CDR3, the DNA is TGTGCCAGTAGTAACAACAGGGGGCGCATCTACGAGCAGTACTTC.